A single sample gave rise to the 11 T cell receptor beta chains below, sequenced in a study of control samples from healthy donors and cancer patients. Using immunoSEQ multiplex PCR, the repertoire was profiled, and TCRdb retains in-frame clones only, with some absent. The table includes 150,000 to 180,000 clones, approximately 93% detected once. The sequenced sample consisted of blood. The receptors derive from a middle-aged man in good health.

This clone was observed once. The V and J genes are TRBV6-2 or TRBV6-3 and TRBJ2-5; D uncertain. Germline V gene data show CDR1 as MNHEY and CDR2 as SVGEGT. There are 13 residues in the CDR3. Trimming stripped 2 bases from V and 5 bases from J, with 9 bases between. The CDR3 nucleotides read TGTGCCAGCAGTTACGAAAGCTGGGAGACCCAGTACTTC. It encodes CASSYESWETQYF.

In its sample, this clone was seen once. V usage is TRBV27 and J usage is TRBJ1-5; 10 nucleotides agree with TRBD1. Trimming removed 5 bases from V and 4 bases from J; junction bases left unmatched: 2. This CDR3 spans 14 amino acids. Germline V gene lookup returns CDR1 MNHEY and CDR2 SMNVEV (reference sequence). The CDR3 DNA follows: TGTGCCAGCAGTCAGGGACAGGGGAATCAGCCCCAGCATTTT. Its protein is CASSQGQGNQPQHF.

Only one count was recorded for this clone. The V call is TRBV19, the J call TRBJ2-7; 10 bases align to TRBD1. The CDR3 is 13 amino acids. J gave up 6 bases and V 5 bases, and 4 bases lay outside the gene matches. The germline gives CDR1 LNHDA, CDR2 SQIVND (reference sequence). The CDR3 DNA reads TGTGCCAGTAGTTGGGACAGGGGTGGCGAGCAGTACTTC. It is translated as CASSWDRGGEQYF. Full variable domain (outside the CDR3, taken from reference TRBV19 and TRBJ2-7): DGGITQSPKYLFRKEGQNVTLSCEQNLNHDAMYWYRQDPGQGLRLIYYSQIVNDFQKGDIAEGYSVSREKKESFPLTVTSAQKNPTAFYLCASSWDRGGEQYFGPGTRLTVT.

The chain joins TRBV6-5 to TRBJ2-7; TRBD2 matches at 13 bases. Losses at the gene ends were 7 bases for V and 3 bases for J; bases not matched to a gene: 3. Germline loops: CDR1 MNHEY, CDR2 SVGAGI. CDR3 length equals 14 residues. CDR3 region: CASMGTSGDYEQYF. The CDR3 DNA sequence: TGTGCCAGCATGGGGACTAGCGGGGACTACGAGCAGTACTTC.

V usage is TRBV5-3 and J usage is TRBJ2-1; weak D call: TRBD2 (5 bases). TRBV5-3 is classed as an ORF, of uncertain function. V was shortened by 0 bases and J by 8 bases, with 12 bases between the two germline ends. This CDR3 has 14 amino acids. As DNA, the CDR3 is TGTGCCAGAAGCTTGGGAAGTAGCGATGATGAGCAGTTCTTC. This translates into CARSLGSSDDEQFF.

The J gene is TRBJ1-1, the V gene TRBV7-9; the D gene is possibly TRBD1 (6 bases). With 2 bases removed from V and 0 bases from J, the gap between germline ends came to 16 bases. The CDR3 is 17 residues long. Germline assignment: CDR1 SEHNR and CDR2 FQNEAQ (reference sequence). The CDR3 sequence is CASSLRGGAKMNTEAFF. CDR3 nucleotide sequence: TGTGCCAGCAGCTTACGGGGGGGCGCAAAGATGAACACTGAAGCTTTCTTT.

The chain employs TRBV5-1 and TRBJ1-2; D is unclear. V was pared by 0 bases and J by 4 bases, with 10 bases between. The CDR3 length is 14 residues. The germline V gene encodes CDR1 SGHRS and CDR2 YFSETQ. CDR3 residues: CASSLGRDSYGYTF. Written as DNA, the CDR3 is TGCGCCAGCAGCTTGGGTAGGGATTCCTATGGCTACACCTTC.

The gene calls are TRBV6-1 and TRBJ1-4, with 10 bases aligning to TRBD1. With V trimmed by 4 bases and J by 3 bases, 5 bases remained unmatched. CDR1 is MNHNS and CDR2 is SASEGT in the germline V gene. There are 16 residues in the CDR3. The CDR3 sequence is CASSATGGSANEKLFF. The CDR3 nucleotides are TGTGCCAGCAGTGCGACAGGGGGCTCGGCTAATGAAAAACTGTTTTTT.

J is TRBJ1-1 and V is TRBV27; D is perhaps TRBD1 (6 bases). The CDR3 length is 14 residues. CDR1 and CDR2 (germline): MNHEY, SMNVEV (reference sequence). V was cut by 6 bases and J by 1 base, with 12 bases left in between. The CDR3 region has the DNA TGTGCCAGCAGGCCCGACAGGCCGAACACTGAAGCTTTCTTT. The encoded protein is CASRPDRPNTEAFF.

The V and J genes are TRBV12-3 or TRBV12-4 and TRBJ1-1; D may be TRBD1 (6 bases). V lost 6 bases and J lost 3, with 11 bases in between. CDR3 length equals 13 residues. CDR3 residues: CASSRGGDTEAFF. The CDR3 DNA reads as TGTGCCAGCAGCAGAGGGGGGGACACTGAAGCTTTCTTT.

In DNA form, the CDR3 reads TGTGCCAGCAGCCCACTAGGCGGCGCAGATACGCAGTATTTT. As protein: CASSPLGGADTQYF. J is TRBJ2-3 and V is TRBV5-5, with TRBD2 as a possible D gene (5 bases). In germline, CDR1 is SGHKS, CDR2 YYEKEE (reference sequence). The CDR3 covers 14 residues. Deletions cut 4 bases from V and 4 bases from J, with 13 bases between.